This T cell receptor (beta chain) stems from a study of early T cells in non-severe SARS-CoV-2 infection. In germline, CDR1 is MNHEY, CDR2 SMNVEV (reference sequence). The CDR3 sequence is 15 residues long. J gave up 6 bases and V 2 bases, and 10 bases lay outside the gene matches. TCRdb ran MiXCR on the 5' RACE reads and lists one entry per CDR3 protein. The sample includes more than 90,000 distinct CDR3 sequences, roughly 9.6% of them seen just once. Whole-study findings and limits: Reliance on VDJdb matching favored anti-spike CD8 responses; private and CD4 specificities were missed.

This clonotype was recorded at least ten times. The antigen is undetermined. The sample comprised whole blood. The origin of this receptor is an adult who was a healthcare worker with PCR-confirmed SARS-CoV-2 infection or an uninfected control (not recorded which). The rearrangement uses TRBV27 and TRBJ2-7, with 7 nucleotides matching TRBD2. DNA for the CDR3: TGTGCCAGCAGTTTAAAGGGGACTAAGTCTGGCGAGCAGTACTTC. As protein: CASSLKGTKSGEQYF.